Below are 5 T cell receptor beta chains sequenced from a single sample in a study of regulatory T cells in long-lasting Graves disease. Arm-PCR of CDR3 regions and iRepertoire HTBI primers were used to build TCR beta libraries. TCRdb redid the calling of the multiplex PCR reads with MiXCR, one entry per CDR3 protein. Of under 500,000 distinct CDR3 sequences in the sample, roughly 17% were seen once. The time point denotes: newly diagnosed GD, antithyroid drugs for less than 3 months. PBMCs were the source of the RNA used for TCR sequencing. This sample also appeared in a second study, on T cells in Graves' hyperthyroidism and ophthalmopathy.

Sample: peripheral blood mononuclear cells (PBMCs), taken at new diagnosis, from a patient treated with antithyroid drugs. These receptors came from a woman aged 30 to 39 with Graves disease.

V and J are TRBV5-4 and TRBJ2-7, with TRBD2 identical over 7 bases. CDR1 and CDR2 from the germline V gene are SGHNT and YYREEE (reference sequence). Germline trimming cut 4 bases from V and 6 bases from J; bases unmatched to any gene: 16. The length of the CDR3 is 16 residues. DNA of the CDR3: TGTGCCAGCAGCACCCAGACTAGCTCGCCTTCAGGCGAGCAGTACTTC. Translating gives CASSTQTSSPSGEQYF.

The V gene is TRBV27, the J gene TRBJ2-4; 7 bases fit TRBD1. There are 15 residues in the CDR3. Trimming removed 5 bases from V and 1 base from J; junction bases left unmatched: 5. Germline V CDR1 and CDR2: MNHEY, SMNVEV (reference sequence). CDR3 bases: TGTGCCAGCAGTCCAAAGGACAGGGCCAAAAACATTCAGTACTTC. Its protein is CASSPKDRAKNIQYF.

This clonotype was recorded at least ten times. This chain's CDR3 is CSVTGHLNTEAFF. CDR3 DNA sequence: TGCAGCGTAACGGGACATTTGAACACTGAAGCTTTCTTT. The V call is TRBV29-1, the J call TRBJ1-1, with D possibly matching TRBD1 (6 bases). CDR1 SQVTM and CDR2 ANQGSEA come from the germline V gene. V dropped 6 bases and J dropped 0 bases, with 11 bases sitting between them. This CDR3 region has 13 residues.

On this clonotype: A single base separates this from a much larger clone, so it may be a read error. CDR3 nucleotides: TGTGATAGTGGTTCCACTCCTGGAGGGGAGCTGTTTTTT. Encoded protein: CDSGSTPGGELFF. This sequence joins TRBV12-5 and TRBJ2-2; D gene uncertain. Germline CDR1 LGHNT, CDR2 FRNRAP. This CDR3 spans 13 amino acids.

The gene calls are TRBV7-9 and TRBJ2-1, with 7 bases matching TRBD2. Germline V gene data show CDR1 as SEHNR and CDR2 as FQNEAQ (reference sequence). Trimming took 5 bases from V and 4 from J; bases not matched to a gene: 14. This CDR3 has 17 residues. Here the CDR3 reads CASSAMGGTLDYNEQFF. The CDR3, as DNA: TGTGCCAGCAGCGCTATGGGGGGGACCCTCGATTACAATGAGCAGTTCTTC. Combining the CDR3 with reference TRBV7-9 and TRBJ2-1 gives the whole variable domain DTGVSQNPRHKITKRGQNVTFRCDPISEHNRLYWYRQTLGQGPEFLTYFQNEAQLEKSRLLSDRFSAERPKGSFSTLEIQRTEQGDSAMYLCASSAMGGTLDYNEQFFGPGTRLTVL.